Presented here are 30 T cell receptor beta chains from one specimen sequenced in a study of human T cells and chemical hapten exposure. Noted time point: pre-sensitization, week 0. Treatment of the sample: therapeutic diphenylcyclopropenone sensitization with weekly scalp DPC. TCRdb fed the RACE reads into MiXCR, producing one record per CDR3 protein. The table includes around 300,000 distinct CDR3 sequences, approximately 5.8% detected once. This specimen was whole blood, taken in connection with sensitization to the hapten diphenylcyclopropenone (DPC). All receptors come from a woman between 18 and 29 years old with alopecia areata. Some clones in this sample may be carry-over from other donors' samples.

This clonotype was detected only a few times. The genes are TRBV6-1 and TRBJ2-2; possibly TRBD1 for D (5 bases). Deletions cut 7 bases from V and 4 bases from J, with 13 bases between. Looked up from germline, CDR1 is MNHNS and CDR2 is SASEGT. This CDR3 has 14 residues. In nucleotides, the CDR3 is TGTGCCAGCAAGAGCCAGGGCTTCACCGGGGAGCTGTTTTTT. Its translation is CASKSQGFTGELFF.

V and J are TRBV6-5 and TRBJ2-2; D unclear. Trimming took 7 bases from V and 2 from J, leaving 5 bases between them. This CDR3 spans 12 amino acids. From germline, CDR1 is MNHEY and CDR2 SVGAGI. This chain's CDR3 is CASKVNTGELFF. The CDR3 region has the DNA TGTGCCAGCAAAGTTAACACCGGGGAGCTGTTTTTT.

This clonotype came up a few times. The chain joins TRBV20-1 to TRBJ1-2; D possibly corresponds to TRBD1 (5 bases). CDR3 length: 13 residues. Trimming removed 0 bases at V and 10 bases at J, with 15 bases between. The germline CDR1 and CDR2 sequences are DFQATT and SNEGSKA (reference sequence). The CDR3 loop reads CSARDGAVMDYTF. Written as DNA, the CDR3 is TGCAGTGCTAGAGATGGGGCAGTTATGGACTACACCTTC.

At least ten counts were recorded for this clonotype. The chain joins TRBV7-9 to TRBJ1-2; D is undetermined. CDR3 size: 14 residues. Germline-derived CDR1 and CDR2 are SEHNR and FQNEAQ (reference sequence). Trimming took 5 bases from V and 2 from J, leaving 12 bases between them. Here the CDR3 reads CASSPTLSNYGYTF. The CDR3 DNA sequence: TGTGCCAGCAGCCCGACACTCTCCAACTATGGCTACACCTTC. The full variable domain, with the rest looked up from reference TRBV7-9 and TRBJ1-2, is DTGVSQNPRHKITKRGQNVTFRCDPISEHNRLYWYRQTLGQGPEFLTYFQNEAQLEKSRLLSDRFSAERPKGSFSTLEIQRTEQGDSAMYLCASSPTLSNYGYTFGSGTRLTVV.

This chain links TRBV20-1 with TRBJ1-6; 10 bases map to TRBD1. The CDR3 runs 14 residues. From germline, CDR1 is DFQATT and CDR2 SNEGSKA (reference sequence). J lost 10 bases, V lost 5 bases, and 8 bases had no gene match. The CDR3, as DNA: TGCAGTGCTCTTGCCGGGACAGGGGAATCACCCCTCCACTTT. Translating gives CSALAGTGESPLHF.

The V gene is TRBV4-2, the J gene TRBJ2-1; TRBD2 matches at 7 bases. From germline, CDR1 is LGHNA and CDR2 YNFKEQ. There are 16 residues in the CDR3. Losses at the gene ends were 0 bases for V and 10 bases for J; bases not matched to a gene: 12. This CDR3 reads CASSQDQASGKAEQFF. The CDR3 region has the DNA TGTGCCAGCAGCCAAGATCAAGCTAGCGGAAAGGCCGAGCAGTTCTTC.

This clonotype has ten or more counts. The gene calls are TRBV9 and TRBJ2-3; TRBD2 matches 14 bases. The CDR3 consists of 17 residues. Germline trimming cut 4 bases from V and 1 base from J; bases unmatched to any gene: 5. Germline V CDR1 and CDR2: SGDLS, YYNGEE. The CDR3 DNA sequence: TGTGCCAGCAGCAGACTAGCGGGGGGGCCGGGCACAGATACGCAGTATTTT. Amino acid sequence: CASSRLAGGPGTDTQYF.

This clonotype has more than one count but fewer than ten. V is TRBV28 and J is TRBJ2-7, with D tentatively TRBD1 (5 bases). Germline V lookup: CDR1 MDHEN, CDR2 SYDVKM. Trimming took off 7 bases at V and 3 bases at J, with 19 bases between the two ends. The CDR3 spans 15 residues. The CDR3 here is CASTSMGRVGYEQYF. In DNA form, the CDR3 reads TGTGCCAGCACCTCCATGGGCAGGGTCGGCTACGAGCAGTACTTC.

This clonotype was detected only a few times. This sequence joins TRBV6-5 and TRBJ2-1; perhaps TRBD1 as D (6 bases). V was trimmed by 2 bases and J by 0 bases, leaving 11 bases between them. Germline V gives CDR1 MNHEY, CDR2 SVGAGI. CDR3 length equals 16 residues. The CDR3 spells CASSYKDSSSYNEQFF. DNA of the CDR3: TGTGCCAGCAGTTACAAGGACAGTAGCTCCTACAATGAGCAGTTCTTC.

This clonotype came up many times. The chain joins TRBV5-1 to TRBJ2-3; D remains ambiguous. With 4 bases removed from V and 2 bases from J, the gap between germline ends came to 8 bases. This CDR3 comprises 13 residues. Per the germline V gene, CDR1 is SGHRS and CDR2 is YFSETQ. CDR3 residues: CASSPRTTDTQYF. The CDR3 DNA reads as TGCGCCAGCAGCCCCCGAACCACAGATACGCAGTATTTT. Together with reference TRBV5-1 and TRBJ2-3, the CDR3 gives the full variable domain: KAGVTQTPRYLIKTRGQQVTLSCSPISGHRSVSWYQQTPGQGLQFLFEYFSETQRNKGNFPGRFSGRQFSNSRSEMNVSTLELGDSALYLCASSPRTTDTQYFGPGTRLTVL.

In its sample, this clonotype was seen many times. The rearrangement links TRBV6-2 or TRBV6-3 to TRBJ1-1, with D perhaps TRBD1 (5 bases). Germline-derived CDR1 and CDR2 are MNHEY and SVGEGT. This CDR3 is 14 amino acids long. V was trimmed by 11 bases and J by 0 bases, leaving 16 bases between them. The DNA for the CDR3 is TGTGCCGCCCAGCGACAGACCATGAACACTGAAGCTTTCTTT. Its translation: CAAQRQTMNTEAFF.

This clonotype has only a few counts. This chain uses TRBV20-1 with TRBJ1-1, with 9 bases matching TRBD1. V gave up 5 bases and J gave up 6 bases; unmatched junction bases: 4. Germline lookup yields CDR1 DFQATT and CDR2 SNEGSKA (reference sequence). The CDR3 is 12 residues long. The CDR3 loop reads CSAPGQGPEAFF. The CDR3, as DNA: TGCAGTGCTCCCGGACAGGGGCCTGAAGCTTTCTTT.

This clonotype was detected a few times. The chain has TRBV15 and TRBJ2-1; 9 bases match TRBD1. The CDR3 runs 15 residues. Germline values: CDR1 LNHNV, CDR2 YYDKDF (reference sequence). V was pared by 1 base and J by 6 bases, with 4 bases of the junction left unmatched. The CDR3 loop reads CATSRAGQGSNEQFF. As DNA, the CDR3 is TGTGCCACCAGCAGAGCGGGACAGGGAAGCAATGAGCAGTTCTTC.

This clonotype has only a few counts. This sequence joins TRBV7-3 and TRBJ2-2, with 9 positions matching TRBD1. V lost 4 bases, J lost 1 base, and 4 bases stayed unmatched. The CDR3 runs 16 residues. CDR1 is SGHTA, CDR2 FQGTGA, per germline. The CDR3 DNA reads as TGTGCCAGCAGCTCGGGACAGGGTATGAACACCGGGGAGCTGTTTTTT. Protein sequence: CASSSGQGMNTGELFF.

This clonotype was recorded at least ten times. The chain recombines TRBV20-1 with TRBJ1-1; 7 bases agree with TRBD1. CDR1 and CDR2 from the germline V gene are DFQATT and SNEGSKA (reference sequence). The CDR3 loop spans 15 amino acids. J lost 6 bases, V lost 3 bases, and 13 bases had no gene match. DNA for the CDR3: TGCAGTGCTAGCGGAACCGGGACAGTGAGCCCTGAAGCTTTCTTT. As protein: CSASGTGTVSPEAFF.

The chain employs TRBV28 and TRBJ2-7, with D possibly TRBD1 on 6 matching bases. The length of the CDR3 is 16 residues. V was trimmed by 3 bases and J by 3 bases, leaving 18 bases between them. CDR1 MDHEN and CDR2 SYDVKM come from the germline V gene. The CDR3 protein is CASSFPTQGYIYEQYF. CDR3 sequence (DNA): TGTGCCAGCAGTTTCCCCACCCAGGGGTATATCTACGAGCAGTACTTC.

This clonotype was detected only a few times. J is TRBJ1-6 and V is TRBV5-6, with 7 bases fitting TRBD1. The junction had 8 bases not matched to a gene; V was cut back by 4 bases and J by 4 bases. CDR3 length equals 16 residues. Germline CDR1 reads SGHDT; CDR2 reads YYEEEE. CDR3 DNA: TGTGCCAGCAGCCCGTGGACAGGAGAATATAATTCACCCCTCCACTTT. Amino acids: CASSPWTGEYNSPLHF.

In its sample, this clonotype was seen a few times. This CDR3 reads CASSLLAGSYLSGANVLTF. The CDR3 region has the DNA TGTGCCAGCAGCTTACTAGCGGGATCATATCTATCTGGGGCCAACGTCCTGACTTTC. The J gene is TRBJ2-6, the V gene TRBV11-2; TRBD2 aligns across 9 bases. The CDR3 runs to 19 residues. The J segment lost 1 base and the V segment lost 2 bases, leaving 9 bases of the junction unmatched. Germline V gene sequence: CDR1 SGHAT, CDR2 FQNNGV.

This clonotype was counted many times. The J gene is TRBJ2-6, the V gene TRBV6-5, with D possibly TRBD1 on 5 matching bases. The CDR3 has 15 residues. The ends were cut back, 6 bases at V and 3 bases at J, with 12 bases in the middle. Germline loops: CDR1 MNHEY, CDR2 SVGAGI. Here the CDR3 reads CASRRSRVGANVLTF. The CDR3 coding sequence is TGTGCCAGCAGGCGGTCCAGGGTTGGGGCCAACGTCCTGACTTTC.

This clonotype has more than one count but fewer than ten. The gene calls are TRBV2 and TRBJ2-1, with 10 bases fitting TRBD2. The CDR3 is 15 amino acids. From germline, CDR1 is SNHLY and CDR2 FYNNEI. J was trimmed by 11 bases and V by 4 bases; bases with no gene match: 11. The CDR3 DNA sequence: TGTGCCAGCAGTGTAAGAAGCGGGGGGGGACGTAAGCAGTTCTTC. Protein sequence: CASSVRSGGGRKQFF.

CDR3 nucleotide sequence: TGTGCCAGCACCCAGGGAGGGGGCGCAAGAGGCTACACCTTC. It codes for CASTQGGGARGYTF. V is TRBV12-3 or TRBV12-4 and J is TRBJ1-2, with 7 bases lining up with TRBD1. CDR3 length: 14 residues. J gave up 8 bases and V 7 bases, and 13 bases lay outside the gene matches.

The table lists this clonotype with a few counts. This chain uses TRBV28 with TRBJ2-1; the D gene is possibly TRBD1 (6 bases). The CDR3 spans 16 residues. Germline values: CDR1 MDHEN, CDR2 SYDVKM. V was shortened by 6 bases and J by 0 bases, with 15 bases between the two germline ends. CDR3 loop: CASSRPDSYSYNEQFF. CDR3 nucleotide sequence: TGTGCCAGCAGCCGTCCGGACAGTTACTCCTACAATGAGCAGTTCTTC.

This clonotype was counted a few times. V usage is TRBV6-5 and J usage is TRBJ2-3, with 11 bases that match TRBD2. This CDR3 contains 17 residues. The germline V gene encodes CDR1 MNHEY and CDR2 SVGAGI. V was clipped by 2 bases and J by 2 bases; unmatched bases: 6. The CDR3 sequence: CASSYVAGGLLTDTQYF. The CDR3 nucleotides read TGTGCCAGCAGTTACGTAGCGGGGGGGCTACTCACAGATACGCAGTATTTT.

This clonotype was detected many times. V usage is TRBV12-3 or TRBV12-4 and J usage is TRBJ1-5; D may be TRBD1 (6 bases). Trimming took 5 bases from V and 2 from J, leaving 16 bases between them. The CDR3 is 16 amino acids. The CDR3 DNA reads TGTGCCAGCAGTCCAATACAGGGTGGAGGCAATCAGCCCCAGCATTTT. This gives the protein CASSPIQGGGNQPQHF.

This clonotype has just a few counts. The chain carries TRBV4-3 and TRBJ1-5, with TRBD1 identical over 7 bases. CDR3 length: 15 amino acids. V lost 2 bases to trimming and J lost 2 bases; unmatched junction nucleotides: 3. Germline lookup yields CDR1 LGHNA and CDR2 YSLEER. In nucleotides, the CDR3 is TGCGCCAGCAGCCAATACAGGGGAGGCAATCAGCCCCAGCATTTT. Its translation: CASSQYRGGNQPQHF.

Many counts were recorded for this clonotype. The rearrangement links TRBV19 to TRBJ1-4; the match to TRBD1 covers 7 bases. CDR1 is LNHDA, CDR2 SQIVND, per germline (reference sequence). This CDR3 is built from 15 residues. The V gene end was trimmed by 4 bases and the J gene end by 1 base; junction bases not matched to a gene: 3. DNA of the CDR3: TGTGCCAGTAGTACTACAGGGGAAACTAATGAAAAACTGTTTTTT. Translation: CASSTTGETNEKLFF.

This clonotype was observed a handful of times. The V and J genes are TRBV5-4 and TRBJ1-4; D might be TRBD1 (6 bases). Germline V lookup: CDR1 SGHNT, CDR2 YYREEE (reference sequence). Between the trimmed V and J ends, which lost 3 bases and 7 bases, there was a span of 13 bases. This CDR3 is 14 amino acids long. CDR3: CASSSGGTTEKLFF. The CDR3 nucleotides are TGTGCCAGCAGCTCCGGAGGGACAACTGAAAAACTGTTTTTT.

This clonotype was counted only a few times. The rearrangement uses TRBV12-3 or TRBV12-4 and TRBJ1-1; no firm D call. V dropped 3 bases and J dropped 0 bases, with 8 bases sitting between them. This CDR3 is 14 amino acids long. CDR3 in amino acids: CASSFAPMNTEAFF. CDR3 sequence (DNA): TGTGCCAGCAGTTTCGCCCCCATGAACACTGAAGCTTTCTTT.

This clonotype has just a few counts. The rearrangement links TRBV12-3 or TRBV12-4 to TRBJ1-2; 8 bases agree with TRBD1. This CDR3 is 16 amino acids long. Trimming took 1 base from V and 3 from J; bases not matched to a gene: 7. CDR3 sequence: CASSLGAGGPYYGYTF. The CDR3 DNA is TGTGCCAGCAGTTTAGGGGCAGGGGGCCCTTACTATGGCTACACCTTC.

Notes on this clonotype: A much bigger clone sits one base away, suggesting this may be a read error. Since no conserved phenylalanine or tryptophan closes the CDR3, a read error is the likely cause. The gene calls are TRBV20-1 and TRBJ1-5; D uncertain. In germline, CDR1 is DFQATT, CDR2 SNEGSKA (reference sequence). Trimming left V 0 bases short and J 0 bases short, with 12 bases between. The CDR3 extends over 16 amino acids. For the CDR3, the DNA is TGCAGTGCTAGAGATCCCGCGAGGAATAGCAATCAGCCCCAGCATTCT. It translates to CSARDPARNSNQPQHS.